Each of the 28 T cell receptor beta chains below was sequenced from the same sample in a study of control samples from healthy donors and cancer patients. Profiled with immunoSEQ multiplex PCR; TCRdb holds only in-frame clones, not every one. The sample lists roughly 73,000 clones; over 80% were seen once. The sample taken for sequencing was blood. The receptors were sampled from a woman aged 60-70 years in good health.

The chain combines TRBV5-6 with TRBJ1-2; D ambiguous. Germline values: CDR1 SGHDT, CDR2 YYEEEE. V lost 1 base to trimming and J lost 8 bases, with 15 bases between them. This CDR3 comprises 14 residues. This CDR3 is CASSLLAREYGYTF. In DNA form, the CDR3 reads TGTGCCAGCAGCTTGCTCGCCAGAGAATACGGCTACACCTTC.

This clone showed up just once. This chain connects TRBV28 to TRBJ1-5; TRBD1 is a possible D gene (5 bases). V was trimmed by 6 bases and J by 5 bases, leaving 11 bases between them. The CDR3 runs 13 residues. Germline-derived CDR1 and CDR2 are MDHEN and SYDVKM. CDR3 region: CASSRTGYQPQHF. The CDR3, as DNA: TGTGCCAGCAGCCGAACAGGATATCAGCCCCAGCATTTT.

J is TRBJ2-1 and V is TRBV3-1 (or the pseudogene TRBV3-2); 11 bases align to TRBD2. Germline V CDR1 and CDR2: LGHDT, YNNKEL (reference sequence). The length of the CDR3 is 16 residues. V lost 4 bases and J lost 6; bases outside the gene matches: 8. Here the CDR3 reads CASSPPGLAVPNEQFF. The CDR3 DNA reads TGTGCCAGCAGCCCGCCGGGACTAGCGGTCCCCAATGAGCAGTTCTTC.

This CDR3 is CASSISGRATNEKLFF. The CDR3 DNA reads as TGTGCCAGTAGTATTTCGGGGCGGGCAACTAATGAAAAACTGTTTTTT. This chain uses TRBV19 with TRBJ1-4; D may be TRBD1 (5 bases). From germline, CDR1 is LNHDA and CDR2 SQIVND (reference sequence). The CDR3 length is 16 residues. V was cut by 3 bases and J by 0 bases, with 11 bases left in between.

The count of this clone is one. This chain connects TRBV28 to TRBJ2-3; weak D call: TRBD2 (5 bases). Germline V gene lookup returns CDR1 MDHEN and CDR2 SYDVKM. Deletions cut 3 bases from V and 0 bases from J, with 16 bases between. The CDR3 is 17 amino acids. The CDR3 spells CASSFHPERPSTDTQYF. The CDR3 region has the DNA TGTGCCAGCAGTTTCCATCCGGAGCGGCCTAGCACAGATACGCAGTATTTT.

The V and J genes are TRBV5-1 and TRBJ2-2, with a tentative D call TRBD2 (6 bases). The germline V and J ends were trimmed by 4 bases and 3 bases, with 10 bases remaining between them. This CDR3 spans 14 amino acids. CDR1 SGHRS and CDR2 YFSETQ come from the germline V gene. For the CDR3, the DNA is TGCGCCAGCAGCGGGAGGAGGGACACCGGGGAGCTGTTTTTT. It specifies CASSGRRDTGELFF.

CDR3 amino acids: CASSMWVQSPLHF. CDR3 in DNA: TGTGCCAGCAGTATGTGGGTTCAATCACCCCTCCACTTT. The J gene is TRBJ1-6, the V gene TRBV6-2 or TRBV6-3; D ambiguous. Trimming shortened V by 5 bases and J by 10 bases, and 12 bases separated the two germline ends. This CDR3 contains 13 residues. Germline CDR1 is MNHEY and CDR2 is SVGEGT.

This chain uses TRBV7-8 with TRBJ2-3, with D tentatively TRBD2 (6 bases). This CDR3 spans 16 amino acids. CDR1 is SGHVS and CDR2 is FQNEAQ in the germline V gene. V lost 7 bases and J lost 3, with 20 bases in between. CDR3 loop: CASTSPEGLGTDTQYF. Here the CDR3 DNA reads TGTGCCAGCACAAGCCCGGAGGGCTTAGGGACAGATACGCAGTATTTT.

This clone was observed a single time. The V call is TRBV28, the J call TRBJ1-5; a possible D gene is TRBD1 (5 bases). Germline V gene sequence: CDR1 MDHEN, CDR2 SYDVKM. With 8 bases removed from V and 6 bases from J, the gap between germline ends came to 17 bases. CDR3 size: 14 residues. CDR3 amino acids: CASHNGAVSQPQHF. The CDR3 DNA is TGTGCCAGCCATAATGGGGCAGTAAGTCAGCCCCAGCATTTT.

This chain connects TRBV18 to TRBJ2-1, with TRBD2 identical over 9 bases. The CDR3 length is 22 residues. The germline V gene has CDR1 KGHSH and CDR2 LQKENI. Losses at the gene ends were 0 bases for V and 4 bases for J; bases not matched to a gene: 22. The CDR3, as DNA: TGTGCCAGCTCACCACCGAACCCAGGAAGATGGACTGCGGGAGGGTTGTACAATGAGCAGTTCTTC. Its protein product is CASSPPNPGRWTAGGLYNEQFF.

The CDR3 nucleotides read TGTGCCAGTAGTATGGACGCATCCTACGAGCAGTACTTC. This encodes CASSMDASYEQYF. The rearrangement uses TRBV19 and TRBJ2-7; the D is unclear. Germline V lookup: CDR1 LNHDA, CDR2 SQIVND (reference sequence). Trimming took off 3 bases at V and 1 base at J, with 7 bases between the two ends. The CDR3 runs to 13 residues.

The chain uses TRBV5-3 and TRBJ1-1; D may be TRBD1 (5 bases). TRBV5-3 carries the ORF label, with uncertain function. The CDR3 totals 15 residues. Between the trimmed V and J ends, which lost 4 bases and 5 bases, there was a span of 18 bases. CDR3 sequence (DNA): TGTGCCAGAAGCAAAAAAGACACCCGGGGGACTGAAGCTTTCTTT. Translating gives CARSKKDTRGTEAFF.

This CDR3 reads CASSYTGRNQPQHF. The CDR3 DNA sequence: TGTGCCAGTAGTTATACAGGGCGGAATCAGCCCCAGCATTTT. V usage is TRBV19 and J usage is TRBJ1-5, with TRBD1 as a possible D gene (6 bases). This CDR3 spans 14 amino acids. Between the trimmed V and J ends, which lost 5 bases and 4 bases, there was a span of 12 bases. Germline CDR1 reads LNHDA; CDR2 reads SQIVND (reference sequence).

The chain employs TRBV28 and TRBJ1-5, with no clear D. Looked up from germline, CDR1 is MDHEN and CDR2 is SYDVKM. The CDR3 spans 15 residues. Trimming took 3 bases from V and 0 from J, leaving 9 bases between them. CDR3 protein: CASSLIRSSNQPQHF. CDR3 bases: TGTGCCAGCAGTTTGATACGGAGTAGCAATCAGCCCCAGCATTTT.

J is TRBJ1-6 and V is TRBV7-3; D is perhaps TRBD1 (5 bases). The CDR3 sequence is 19 residues long. The ends were cut back, 1 base at V and 0 bases at J, with 16 bases in the middle. Per germline, CDR1 SGHTA and CDR2 FQGTGA. CDR3 nucleotides: TGTGCCAGCAGCTTAAGGGGACCTAAAGAGAGCTCCTATAATTCACCCCTCCACTTT. Residues: CASSLRGPKESSYNSPLHF.

This rearrangement joins TRBV7-9 to TRBJ1-5, with 7 bases identical to TRBD1. Looked up from germline, CDR1 is SEHNR and CDR2 is FQNEAQ (reference sequence). The ends lost 6 bases at V and 4 bases at J; junction bases unmatched: 6. The CDR3 has 14 residues. DNA for the CDR3: TGTGCCAGCAGTACCGGGACAGAGAATCAGCCCCAGCATTTT. As protein: CASSTGTENQPQHF.

The DNA of the CDR3 is TGTGCCAGTAGGGGGACAGGGAACCCCTCAGAGACCCAGTACTTC. Residues: CASRGTGNPSETQYF. This rearrangement joins TRBV19 to TRBJ2-5; 9 nucleotides agree with TRBD1. The CDR3 is made up of 15 amino acids. Germline CDR1 reads LNHDA; CDR2 reads SQIVND (reference sequence). The trim removed 6 bases at V and 4 bases at J, leaving 9 bases unmatched.

J is TRBJ1-4 and V is TRBV5-1; D perhaps matches TRBD1 (5 bases). Germline CDR1 reads SGHRS; CDR2 reads YFSETQ. Trimming pared 0 bases from V and 7 bases from J, leaving 13 bases between. The CDR3 contains 15 residues. CDR3 residues: CASSLAGEAVEKLFF. In DNA form, the CDR3 reads TGCGCCAGCAGCTTGGCGGGGGAGGCAGTTGAAAAACTGTTTTTT.

This CDR3 reads CASSLRSTTNEKLFF. The CDR3 bases are TGTGCCAGCAGTTTACGGTCTACAACTAATGAAAAACTGTTTTTT. The chain has TRBV28 and TRBJ1-4; D remains ambiguous. The CDR3 is made up of 15 amino acids. In germline, CDR1 is MDHEN, CDR2 SYDVKM. The germline V and J ends were trimmed by 2 bases and 0 bases, with 7 bases remaining between them. Looking up the rest from reference TRBV28 and TRBJ1-4 gives the full variable domain: DVKVTQSSRYLVKRTGEKVFLECVQDMDHENMFWYRQDPGLGLRLIYFSYDVKMKEKGDIPEGYSVSREKKERFSLILESASTNQTSMYLCASSLRSTTNEKLFFGSGTQLSVL.

The chain links TRBV5-1 to TRBJ2-2; weak D call: TRBD2 (6 bases). Trimming took 7 bases from V and 7 from J, leaving 20 bases between them. Germline-derived CDR1 and CDR2 are SGHRS and YFSETQ. The CDR3 has 15 residues. Written as DNA, the CDR3 is TGCGCCAGCGGACGAGGAGGGAGTTTATACGGGGAGCTGTTTTTT. It encodes CASGRGGSLYGELFF.

The chain recombines TRBV28 with TRBJ2-7, with TRBD2 identical over 12 bases. Losses at the gene ends were 3 bases for V and 1 base for J; bases not matched to a gene: 13. Germline lookup yields CDR1 MDHEN and CDR2 SYDVKM. CDR3 size: 19 residues. CDR3 sequence: CASSFNLLLAGGSSYEQYF. CDR3 DNA sequence: TGTGCCAGCAGTTTTAATCTCCTCCTAGCGGGAGGGTCGTCCTACGAGCAGTACTTC.

The rearrangement links TRBV5-4 to TRBJ1-4, with D possibly matching TRBD1 (5 bases). Per the germline V gene, CDR1 is SGHNT and CDR2 is YYREEE (reference sequence). The germline V and J ends were trimmed by 2 bases and 4 bases, with 12 bases remaining between them. The CDR3 runs 15 residues. The CDR3 loop reads CASSLLDKDNEKLFF. The CDR3 DNA follows: TGTGCCAGCAGCTTACTGGACAAGGATAATGAAAAACTGTTTTTT. Together with reference TRBV5-4 and TRBJ1-4, the CDR3 gives the full variable domain: ETGVTQSPTHLIKTRGQQVTLRCSSQSGHNTVSWYQQALGQGPQFIFQYYREEENGRGNFPPRFSGLQFPNYSSELNVNALELDDSALYLCASSLLDKDNEKLFFGSGTQLSVL.

This clone has just one count. The gene calls are TRBV18 and TRBJ1-5; 7 bases map to TRBD1. CDR1 is KGHSH, CDR2 LQKENI, per germline. The junction had 6 bases not matched to a gene; V was cut back by 2 bases and J by 5 bases. The CDR3 has 15 residues. CDR3 sequence reads: CASSPVTGRDQPQHF. CDR3 in DNA: TGTGCCAGCTCACCAGTGACAGGGAGGGATCAGCCCCAGCATTTT.

The rearrangement joins TRBV19 to TRBJ2-3; 14 nucleotides match TRBD2. CDR1 and CDR2 from the germline V gene are LNHDA and SQIVND (reference sequence). CDR3 length: 18 amino acids. With 5 bases clipped from V and 4 bases from J, the junction kept 11 bases outside the gene matches. The DNA for the CDR3 is TGTGCCAGTAGTGCTGGACTAGCGGGAGGTCCTCATCCAGATACGCAGTATTTT. It encodes CASSAGLAGGPHPDTQYF.

This clone was observed once. The chain is built from TRBV28 and TRBJ1-4; 7 bases agree with TRBD1. The CDR3 totals 14 residues. Unmatched junction bases numbered 6, after V lost 4 bases and J lost 7 bases. Germline values: CDR1 MDHEN, CDR2 SYDVKM. In DNA form, the CDR3 reads TGTGCCAGCAGTTATAGACAGGGTCGTGAAAAACTGTTTTTT. Amino acid sequence: CASSYRQGREKLFF.

The V gene is TRBV7-2, the J gene TRBJ2-7; TRBD2 aligns across 8 bases. Germline loops: CDR1 SGHTA, CDR2 FQGNSA. V dropped 5 bases and J dropped 3; count of bases not matched to a gene: 6. The CDR3 totals 14 residues. The CDR3 DNA follows: TGTGCCAGCAGCCCCCCGGGACTAGACTACGAGCAGTACTTC. It specifies CASSPPGLDYEQYF.

The V and J genes are TRBV3-1 (or the pseudogene TRBV3-2) and TRBJ2-7; D may be TRBD2 (6 bases). The CDR3 has 14 residues. Trimming cost V 2 bases and J 6 bases, with 14 bases left between them. CDR1 and CDR2 (germline): LGHDT, YNNKEL (reference sequence). The CDR3 spells CASSQLSEAGEQYF. As DNA, the CDR3 is TGTGCCAGCAGCCAACTTTCGGAAGCGGGCGAGCAGTACTTC.

This sequence joins TRBV6-2 or TRBV6-3 and TRBJ2-2; D not certain. V was clipped by 5 bases and J by 4 bases, with 8 bases between them. This CDR3 has 13 amino acids. CDR1 and CDR2 from the germline V gene are MNHEY and SVGEGT. The CDR3 spells CASSPVITGELFF. The CDR3 nucleotides read TGTGCCAGCAGTCCAGTAATCACCGGGGAGCTGTTTTTT.